Given below is one TCR beta chain in context. Its matching antigen is unknown. The sample comes from a study of shared clonotypes between healthy human individuals. Findings and limits, study-wide: Collection of samples was limited to blood; tissue repertoires likely differ.

Original processing methods: Filtering differed because ImmunoSEQ produced junction-only sequences that carried no quality scores. The assay was immunoSEQ multiplex PCR, and TCRdb's table has in-frame clones only and misses some. V and J calls plus clone size are reproduced from that table; the DNA served to infer D and trimming. Of some 2.1 million clones listed, roughly 96% were seen once; the top ten hold 0.1% to 0.15%. All of the donors resided in Nashville, Tennessee, and each was a Caucasian adult. Germline trimming cut 4 bases from V and 6 bases from J; bases unmatched to any gene: 8. Per germline, CDR1 LGHNT and CDR2 FRNRAP. This CDR3 is built from 14 residues.

V usage is TRBV12-5 and J usage is TRBJ2-7, with 8 bases matching TRBD1. Source material: naive CD4+ T cells sorted from blood. Regarding subset: CD45RA+ positively selected. The TCR sequence derives from a man aged 18-30 years in good health. The CDR3 protein is CASGSQGVAFEQYF. DNA of the CDR3: TGTGCTAGTGGTTCACAGGGGGTAGCCTTCGAGCAGTACTTC.